The clone carrying this T cell receptor (beta chain) was observed a handful of times. The antigen is unknown. Exclusion criteria comprised uncontrolled infection, other autoimmune disease, pregnancy or lactation. Clinicians diagnosed patients from clinical symptoms, serum thyroxine and TRAb, thyroid ultrasound and orbital computed tomography. The data derive from a study of T cells in Graves' hyperthyroidism and ophthalmopathy. Study findings and constraints: From stable hyperthyroidism, ophthalmopathy was set apart by a 13 V-J model. Ophthalmopathy was model-predicted a median roughly 6.2 months pre-onset.

TCR beta CDR3 sequences were amplified from RNA transcripts. The study used the HTBI primer set for a first-round RT-PCR of the TCR CDR3. TCRdb reprocessed the multiplex PCR reads with MiXCR, giving one entry per CDR3 protein. Here the sample spans around 690,000 distinct CDR3 sequences, 20% being singletons. Per germline, CDR1 ENHRY and CDR2 SYGVKD. There are 14 residues in the CDR3. The germline V and J ends were trimmed by 11 bases and 4 bases, with 18 bases remaining between them. This TCR came from a man younger than 40 with Graves' ophthalmopathy. J is TRBJ1-5 and V is TRBV10-3; the D is unclear. Sequenced: blood. CDR3 sequence reads: CASAPHLGNQPQHF. The CDR3 DNA reads as TGTGCCTCCGCCCCCCACTTAGGGAATCAGCCCCAGCATTTT.